A single sample gave rise to the 7 T cell receptor beta chains below, sequenced in a study of blood T cells in healthy people across ages. Combining a sample-barcoded 5' primer with a J-beta primer mix, a second PCR ran for about 7 to 11 cycles. TCRdb reprocessed the 5' RACE reads via MiXCR and lists one record per CDR3 protein. The profile shows about 1,000,000 distinct CDR3 sequences, over 35% of them singletons. Sequenced: blood. The source of these receptors is a woman between 55 and 75 years old in good health.

This clonotype was seen more than once but under ten times. This chain uses TRBV4-2 with TRBJ2-5; perhaps D is TRBD1 or TRBD2 (5 bases each). The end of the DNA fits TRBJ2-7 better, so the J call may be wrong. From germline, CDR1 is LGHNA and CDR2 YNFKEQ. The CDR3 sequence is 13 residues long. This CDR3 reads CASSHTGAYEQYF. As DNA, the CDR3 is TGTGCCAGCAGCCATACCGGGGCGTACGAGCAGTACTTC.

This clonotype was seen only a few times. The chain recombines TRBV6-2 or TRBV6-3 with TRBJ2-5; 12 bases fit TRBD2. Trimming at V came to 5 bases and at J to 4 bases, leaving 11 bases not matched to a gene. Per the germline V gene, CDR1 is MNHEY and CDR2 is SVGEGT. The CDR3 has 17 residues. In DNA form, the CDR3 reads TGTGCCAGCAGTAGGAACCTAGCGGGAGGGCCCGTAGAGACCCAGTACTTC. It yields the protein CASSRNLAGGPVETQYF.

This chain joins TRBV7-9 and TRBJ2-5; D tentatively fits TRBD1 or TRBD2 (5 bases each). TRBJ2-7 matches the DNA end more closely, so the J call is doubtful. Germline V gives CDR1 SEHNR, CDR2 FQNEAQ (reference sequence). This CDR3 region has 16 residues. CDR3 amino acids: CASSPLTPGGGSEQYF. DNA for the CDR3: TGTGCCAGCAGCCCACTTACCCCAGGTGGGGGTAGCGAGCAGTACTTC.

This clonotype was picked up a small number of times. The chain links TRBV4-1 to TRBJ1-6; D uncertain. Trimming cost V 4 bases and J 7 bases, with 20 bases left between them. The CDR3 runs 17 residues. The germline V gene has CDR1 MGHRA and CDR2 YSYEKL. The DNA for the CDR3 is TGCGCCAGCAGCCTCAAGGGCGCTGAAAGACGGAATTCACCCCTCCACTTT. As protein: CASSLKGAERRNSPLHF.

V gene TRBV15 combines with J gene TRBJ2-1; TRBD2 matches 9 bases. The germline CDR1 and CDR2 sequences are LNHNV and YYDKDF (reference sequence). This CDR3 spans 15 amino acids. Losses at the gene ends were 2 bases for V and 10 bases for J; bases not matched to a gene: 9. The CDR3 protein is CATSRSAGGSYEQFF. DNA of the CDR3: TGTGCCACCAGCAGAAGCGCGGGGGGGTCCTACGAGCAGTTCTTC.

The chain couples TRBV7-6 to TRBJ1-4; TRBD1 aligns across 9 bases. Germline V gene data show CDR1 as SGHVS and CDR2 as FNYEAQ. Trimming took 4 bases from V and 8 from J; bases not matched to a gene: 8. There are 15 residues in the CDR3. In DNA form, the CDR3 reads TGTGCCAGCAGCTCGGGACAGGGATCTCGGGAAAAACTGTTTTTT. Encoded protein: CASSSGQGSREKLFF.

In its sample, this clonotype was seen a few times. The V call is TRBV5-1, the J call TRBJ1-1; 7 bases line up with TRBD1. Germline CDR1 SGHRS, CDR2 YFSETQ. The J segment lost 8 bases and the V segment lost 1 base, leaving 5 bases of the junction unmatched. CDR3 length: 13 residues. The CDR3 DNA is TGCGCCAGCAGCTTGTTAACGGGACAGGAAGCTTTCTTT. This translates into CASSLLTGQEAFF.